Listed below are T cell receptor beta chains from one sample, sequenced in a study of preoperative IRX-2 immunotherapy in early breast cancer. Libraries were prepared by immunoSEQ multiplex PCR; TCRdb keeps only in-frame clonotypes and omits some of them. The sample contains 15,000 to 25,000 clones, over 80% of which appear only once. Sample: lymph node tissue, taken after IRX-2 immunotherapy. The receptors come from a human donor with breast cancer. Each CDR3 is given with its conserved first and last residue. Each record gives: D gene, J gene, V gene, clone size, CDR3 DNA, CDR3 protein. The D gene is left open where the match is weak. Only some rows state a clone size, as once, few, many or a class for expanded clones.

>TRBD2|TRBJ2-7|TRBV28|once
TGTGCCAGCACCTCCGTCGGGGAGGGGTTCTACGAGCAGTACTTC
CASTSVGEGFYEQYF
>NA|TRBJ2-2|TRBV6-8|NA
TGTGCCAGCAGTTGGGACTCTAACACCGGGGAGCTGTTTTTT
CASSWDSNTGELFF
>NA|TRBJ2-3|TRBV7-6|NA
TGTGCCAGCAGCCTCGACAGTCGAATCCTCACAGATACGCAGTATTTT
CASSLDSRILTDTQYF
>NA|TRBJ1-5|TRBV6-8|once
TGTGCCAGCACCGGGGGGCAGATGAGCAATCAGCCCCAGCATTTT
CASTGGQMSNQPQHF
>TRBD1|TRBJ1-2|TRBV29-1|NA
TGCAGCGGGACAGGAGCCGGGTATGGCTACACCTTC
CSGTGAGYGYTF
>TRBD1|TRBJ1-2|TRBV4-1|NA
TGCGCCAGCAGCCAAGATCTACGGACAGGGTCGAGATATGGCTACACCTTC
CASSQDLRTGSRYGYTF
>TRBD2|TRBJ2-1|TRBV6-8|NA
TGTGCCAGCAGTTACGCGCCGGGACTAGCGGGAGGGCCCCTCTCCTACAATGAGCAGTTCTTC
CASSYAPGLAGGPLSYNEQFF
>NA|TRBJ2-5|TRBV10-2|NA
TGCGCCAGCAGGCTAGCTCTTCAAGAGACCCAGTACTTC
CASRLALQETQYF
>NA|TRBJ2-5|TRBV15|NA
TGTGCCACCAGCAGAGGACAGAACCAAGAGACCCAGTACTTC
CATSRGQNQETQYF
>TRBD2|TRBJ2-7|TRBV7-6|NA
TGTGCCAGCCAGCGGGGACTAACAACTTCAGTCGCCTACGAGCAGTACTTC
CASQRGLTTSVAYEQYF
>NA|TRBJ1-2|TRBV18|NA
TGTGCCAGCTCACGACCAGGGTTGGATGGCTACACCTTC
CASSRPGLDGYTF
>TRBD2|TRBJ2-2|TRBV6-8|NA
TGTGCCAGCCAACTCCTAGCGGGGGTACTCGGGGAGCTGTTTTTT
CASQLLAGVLGELFF
>TRBD1|TRBJ1-1|TRBV6-8|NA
TGTGCCAGTCACAGGGGTGACACTGAAGCTTTCTTT
CASHRGDTEAFF
>NA|TRBJ2-3|TRBV19|once
TGTGCCAGTAGTATAAGCGCAGGGAATATAGCAGATACGCAGTATTTT
CASSISAGNIADTQYF
>NA|TRBJ2-7|TRBV19|NA
TGTGCCAGTAGCGAGGTCGTAGCCCGGGGGCCTCCCTACGAGCAGTACTTC
CASSEVVARGPPYEQYF
>TRBD1|TRBJ1-3|TRBV25-1|NA
TGTGCCAGCAGTGCCGGACAGGGGGTTTTCTCTGGAAACACCATATATTTT
CASSAGQGVFSGNTIYF
>NA|TRBJ2-1|TRBV19|NA
TGTGCCAGTAGTATAGATCGATCAGGCTCCTACAATGAGCAGTTCTTC
CASSIDRSGSYNEQFF
>TRBD2|TRBJ2-3|TRBV23-1|NA
TGCGCCAGCAGTTCCCGCCCCCGGGGGGGAGTCACAGATACGCAGTATTTT
CASSSRPRGGVTDTQYF
>NA|TRBJ2-2|TRBV19|NA
TGTGCCAGTAGTAAGGGCGGGGAGCTGTTTTTT
CASSKGGELFF
>NA|TRBJ1-5|TRBV19|NA
TGTGCCAGTAGTGGGACTGTCAGGTCCCAGCATTTT
CASSGTVRSQHF
>NA|TRBJ1-1|TRBV6-8|NA
TGTGCCAGCAGTTACCTAGACCTGGTGAACACTGAAGCTTTCTTT
CASSYLDLVNTEAFF
>NA|TRBJ1-4|TRBV5-1|NA
TGCGCCAGCAGCGGAATACGGGGGGCAACTAATGAAAAACTGTTTTTT
CASSGIRGATNEKLFF
>TRBD1|TRBJ2-2|TRBV10-2|NA
TGCGCCAGCAGCGAGGACAGGGGGACCGGGGAGCTGTTTTTT
CASSEDRGTGELFF
>TRBD2|TRBJ2-1|TRBV28|NA
TGTGCCAGCAGTTTATCCCGGACTAGGAACAATGAGCAGTTCTTC
CASSLSRTRNNEQFF
>TRBD1|TRBJ2-1|TRBV14|NA
TGTGCCAGCAGCCGGCCCGGACAGGGCTCCTACAATGAGCAGTTCTTC
CASSRPGQGSYNEQFF
>TRBD1|TRBJ1-4|TRBV28|NA
TGTGCCAGCAGTTTAACCGGGACAGGGAGTGAAAAACTGTTTTTT
CASSLTGTGSEKLFF
>NA|TRBJ1-1|TRBV10-1|NA
TGCGCCAGCAGAACGGATAGCAACACTGAAGCTTTCTTT
CASRTDSNTEAFF
>NA|TRBJ1-1|TRBV14|NA
TGTGCCAGCAGCCAGGAGGTAGGGACTGAAGCTTTCTTT
CASSQEVGTEAFF
>TRBD1|TRBJ1-1|TRBV30|NA
TGTGCCTGGAGTGTAAGGACAGGGGTAACTGAAGCTTTCTTT
CAWSVRTGVTEAFF
>NA|TRBJ1-4|TRBV2|NA
TGTGCCACTTCGGGACTTGGGAATGAAAAACTGTTTTTT
CATSGLGNEKLFF
>TRBD2|TRBJ2-3|TRBV29-1|once
TGCAGCGTTCTTGGGCTAGCGGGAGCCGATACGCAGTATTTT
CSVLGLAGADTQYF
>NA|TRBJ2-2|TRBV5-1|NA
TGCGCCAGCAGCTTGCAAGCGGAGGGGGTCACCGGGGAGCTGTTTTTT
CASSLQAEGVTGELFF
>TRBD1|TRBJ2-1|TRBV6-8|NA
TGTGCCAGCAGGCAAACGGGACAGTCCTACAATGAGCAGTTCTTC
CASRQTGQSYNEQFF
>TRBD1|TRBJ2-5|TRBV11-3|NA
TGTGCCAGCAGCACCCAAACGGGACAGGGTTCTGAGACCCAGTACTTC
CASSTQTGQGSETQYF
>NA|TRBJ2-2|TRBV12-1|NA
TGTGCCAGCAGCTTGGGACAGGGTTTCCGGGAGCTGTTTTTT
CASSLGQGFRELFF
>NA|TRBJ1-2|TRBV19|NA
TGTGCCACGGGGGTCGGCTATGGCTACACCTTC
CATGVGYGYTF
>NA|TRBJ2-6|TRBV19|few
TGTGCCAGTATGGGAGCCTCCTCTGGGGCCAACGTCCTGACTTTC
CASMGASSGANVLTF
>NA|TRBJ2-3|TRBV6-8|NA
TGTGCCAGCAGTTATTCTGAGGGGCGCACAGATACGCAGTATTTT
CASSYSEGRTDTQYF
>TRBD1|TRBJ2-2|TRBV4-1|NA
TGCGCCAGCAGCCAACCACCGACAGGGCACACCGGGGAGCTGTTTTTT
CASSQPPTGHTGELFF
>NA|TRBJ2-2|TRBV6-8|NA
TGTGCCAGCAGTTCCCACACCGGGGAGCTGTTTTTT
CASSSHTGELFF
>TRBD1|TRBJ2-5|TRBV6-8|NA
TGTGCCAGCAGTGACTTGGGGGCAGGGGGAGTGGAGACCCAGTACTTC
CASSDLGAGGVETQYF
>TRBD2|TRBJ2-7|TRBV28|NA
TGTGCCAGCAGTACCTCTAGCGGGAGTAGGTACGAGCAGTACTTC
CASSTSSGSRYEQYF
>TRBD1|TRBJ2-3|TRBV19|NA
TGTGCCACCAGAAACTTCCGGACAGGGGACACAGATACGCAGTATTTT
CATRNFRTGDTDTQYF
>NA|TRBJ1-1|TRBV28|NA
TGTGCCAGCAGGACCGTCGGGGACACTGAAGCTTTCTTT
CASRTVGDTEAFF
>NA|TRBJ1-5|TRBV19|NA
TGTGCCAGTAAGCCCCAGGGAGGGACTGGCAATCAGCCCCAGCATTTT
CASKPQGGTGNQPQHF
>TRBD2|TRBJ2-5|TRBV5-1|NA
TGCGCCAGCAGCCCTAGCGGGGGGATACAAGAGACCCAGTACTTC
CASSPSGGIQETQYF
>TRBD1|TRBJ1-1|TRBV19|NA
TGTGCCAGTAGGAACAGGGGTTATCTGGACACTGAAGCTTTCTTT
CASRNRGYLDTEAFF
>NA|TRBJ1-2|TRBV6-8|NA
TGTGCCAGCAGTTACTCTGGACAGACCTATGGCTACACCTTC
CASSYSGQTYGYTF